Following are 18 T cell receptor beta chains from one sample sequenced in a study of control samples from healthy donors and cancer patients. The data were produced by immunoSEQ multiplex PCR, yet TCRdb's version contains in-frame clones alone and is incomplete. Found here are tens of thousands of clones, around 87% of them singletons; the top ten hold about 12%. The sequenced sample consisted of PBMCs. The receptor set was obtained from a woman aged 55-75 years with lung cancer.

This clone has a single count. This chain links TRBV6-4 with TRBJ2-3, with TRBD2 as a possible D gene (5 bases). Germline lookup yields CDR1 MRHNA and CDR2 SNTAGT. There are 17 residues in the CDR3. V lost 3 bases, J lost 1 base, and 17 bases lay in between. CDR3 sequence: CASSDRGGPFGTDTQYF. CDR3 in DNA: TGTGCCAGCAGTGATCGCGGAGGCCCCTTTGGCACAGATACGCAGTATTTT.

This chain links TRBV5-6 with TRBJ1-1; possible D gene TRBD1, 6 bases. The germline V and J ends were trimmed by 4 bases and 3 bases, with 13 bases remaining between them. The CDR3 is 14 amino acids. The germline V gene encodes CDR1 SGHDT and CDR2 YYEEEE. The CDR3 DNA sequence: TGTGCCAGCAGCCTACCAGGGGTGGACACTGAAGCTTTCTTT. It is translated as CASSLPGVDTEAFF.

The chain couples TRBV5-1 to TRBJ1-1; TRBD1 matches at 10 bases. V gave up 0 bases and J gave up 5 bases; unmatched junction bases: 4. The V gene's germline CDR1 is SGHRS and CDR2 YFSETQ. The CDR3 loop spans 15 amino acids. CDR3 DNA: TGCGCCAGCAGCTTGGGGACAGGGGGATTGACTGAAGCTTTCTTT. Residues: CASSLGTGGLTEAFF. Supplemented by reference TRBV5-1 and TRBJ1-1, the full variable domain reads KAGVTQTPRYLIKTRGQQVTLSCSPISGHRSVSWYQQTPGQGLQFLFEYFSETQRNKGNFPGRFSGRQFSNSRSEMNVSTLELGDSALYLCASSLGTGGLTEAFFGQGTRLTVV.

The rearrangement links TRBV10-3 to TRBJ2-2; TRBD1 is a possible D gene (5 bases). The V gene lost 2 bases and the J gene lost 1 base, with 8 bases spanning the gap. From germline, CDR1 is ENHRY and CDR2 SYGVKD. The CDR3 sequence is 15 residues long. The CDR3 bases are TGTGCCATCAGTGAGGGGCAGGGGAACACCGGGGAGCTGTTTTTT. Protein product: CAISEGQGNTGELFF.

This sequence joins TRBV29-1 and TRBJ2-5; 8 bases line up with TRBD1. The V gene's germline CDR1 is SQVTM and CDR2 ANQGSEA. The CDR3 is made up of 12 amino acids. Unmatched junction bases numbered 0, after V lost 4 bases and J lost 2 bases. The CDR3 coding sequence is TGCAGCGTTGGACAGGGGCAAGAGACCCAGTACTTC. This sequence encodes CSVGQGQETQYF. The full variable domain, with the rest looked up from reference TRBV29-1 and TRBJ2-5, is SAVISQKPSRDICQRGTSLTIQCQVDSQVTMMFWYRQQPGQSLTLIATANQGSEATYESGFVIDKFPISRPNLTFSTLTVSNMSPEDSSIYLCSVGQGQETQYFGPGTRLLVL.

This clone occurred a few times. This chain joins TRBV18 and TRBJ1-6; D not resolved. The CDR3 covers 16 residues. Trimming left V 0 bases short and J 8 bases short, with 14 bases between. The V gene's germline CDR1 is KGHSH and CDR2 LQKENI. As DNA, the CDR3 is TGTGCCAGCTCACCACCTCCGGGTATTGGGGATTCACCCCTCCACTTT. Amino acids: CASSPPPGIGDSPLHF.

This chain connects TRBV7-9 to TRBJ2-3; D may be TRBD1 (5 bases). This CDR3 is 15 amino acids long. V was cut by 2 bases and J by 0 bases, with 9 bases left in between. The germline gives CDR1 SEHNR, CDR2 FQNEAQ (reference sequence). The CDR3 coding sequence is TGTGCCAGCAGCTTAACACAGGCTAGCACAGATACGCAGTATTTT. Its protein product is CASSLTQASTDTQYF.

The V gene is TRBV5-1, the J gene TRBJ2-3; D might be TRBD2 (6 bases). This CDR3 has 18 residues. Germline V gene data show CDR1 as SGHRS and CDR2 as YFSETQ. V was shortened by 0 bases and J by 1 base, with 18 bases between the two germline ends. In DNA form, the CDR3 reads TGCGCCAGCAGCTTGGACAGACTACCTTGGGGGGGCACAGATACGCAGTATTTT. It is translated as CASSLDRLPWGGTDTQYF. The full variable domain, rest sourced from reference TRBV5-1 and TRBJ2-3, is KAGVTQTPRYLIKTRGQQVTLSCSPISGHRSVSWYQQTPGQGLQFLFEYFSETQRNKGNFPGRFSGRQFSNSRSEMNVSTLELGDSALYLCASSLDRLPWGGTDTQYFGPGTRLTVL.

This rearrangement joins TRBV9 to TRBJ2-5, with 10 bases matching TRBD2. The CDR3 spans 14 residues. Per germline, CDR1 SGDLS and CDR2 YYNGEE. V shed 1 base, J shed 4 bases, and the junction held 1 base outside the gene matches. CDR3 in amino acids: CASSVSGGAETQYF. The CDR3 region has the DNA TGTGCCAGCAGCGTAAGCGGGGGGGCAGAGACCCAGTACTTC.

The chain employs TRBV19 and TRBJ1-1; D is uncertain. Trimming cost V 3 bases and J 0 bases, with 8 bases left between them. Germline loops: CDR1 LNHDA, CDR2 SQIVND (reference sequence). The CDR3 covers 14 residues. The CDR3 reads CASSITLVNTEAFF. CDR3 nucleotide sequence: TGTGCCAGTAGTATTACGCTCGTGAACACTGAAGCTTTCTTT. Filled out from reference TRBV19 and TRBJ1-1, the complete variable domain reads DGGITQSPKYLFRKEGQNVTLSCEQNLNHDAMYWYRQDPGQGLRLIYYSQIVNDFQKGDIAEGYSVSREKKESFPLTVTSAQKNPTAFYLCASSITLVNTEAFFGQGTRLTVV.

The chain combines TRBV7-9 with TRBJ2-3; D may be TRBD2 (6 bases). Deletions cut 1 base from V and 1 base from J, with 12 bases between. The CDR3 has 16 residues. Germline CDR1 reads SEHNR; CDR2 reads FQNEAQ (reference sequence). The CDR3 DNA sequence: TGTGCCAGCAGCTTAGGGGGAGGAGGGGGCACAGATACGCAGTATTTT. Translating it yields CASSLGGGGGTDTQYF. The whole variable domain, remainder taken from reference TRBV7-9 and TRBJ2-3, is DTGVSQNPRHKITKRGQNVTFRCDPISEHNRLYWYRQTLGQGPEFLTYFQNEAQLEKSRLLSDRFSAERPKGSFSTLEIQRTEQGDSAMYLCASSLGGGGGTDTQYFGPGTRLTVL.

V gene TRBV4-2 combines with J gene TRBJ1-3; a weak D match, TRBD1 (5 bases). V was clipped by 0 bases and J by 1 base, with 13 bases between them. The CDR3 spans 17 residues. CDR1 is LGHNA and CDR2 is YNFKEQ in the germline V gene. CDR3 region: CASSQEVAGGSGNTIYF. Written as DNA, the CDR3 is TGTGCCAGCAGCCAAGAAGTGGCGGGGGGTTCTGGAAACACCATATATTTT.

The chain couples TRBV19 to TRBJ2-7; 7 bases agree with TRBD1. J was trimmed by 3 bases and V by 7 bases; bases with no gene match: 9. This CDR3 is built from 14 residues. Germline CDR1 is LNHDA and CDR2 is SQIVND (reference sequence). Here the CDR3 reads CASTNRGGSYEQYF. For the CDR3, the DNA is TGTGCCAGTACCAATCGAGGGGGCAGCTACGAGCAGTACTTC.

The V call is TRBV24-1, the J call TRBJ1-5; TRBD1 matches 9 bases. The CDR3 is made up of 13 amino acids. V lost 9 bases to trimming and J lost 3 bases; unmatched junction nucleotides: 2. Looked up from germline, CDR1 is KGHDR and CDR2 is SFDVKD. The DNA for the CDR3 is TGTGCCACCGGGACAGGGTTCAATCAGCCCCAGCATTTT. It translates to CATGTGFNQPQHF.

The genes are TRBV10-3 and TRBJ1-6; 7 bases line up with TRBD1. CDR3 length: 14 amino acids. The germline V gene encodes CDR1 ENHRY and CDR2 SYGVKD. V was pared by 2 bases and J by 7 bases, with 2 bases of the junction left unmatched. The CDR3 DNA sequence: TGTGCCATCAGTGAGCCGGACAGGAATTCACCCCTCCACTTT. Translated, it gives CAISEPDRNSPLHF.

The chain links TRBV7-8 to TRBJ1-3, with 12 bases aligning to TRBD1. Trimming cost V 5 bases and J 4 bases; bases outside gene matches: 6. CDR3 length equals 16 residues. Germline lookup yields CDR1 SGHVS and CDR2 FQNEAQ. CDR3 sequence reads: CASSGGTGGSGNTIYF. In DNA form, the CDR3 reads TGTGCCAGCAGCGGGGGGACAGGGGGCTCGGGAAACACCATATATTTT.

The chain recombines TRBV19 with TRBJ2-1; TRBD2 agrees at 10 bases. Trimming cost V 9 bases and J 5 bases; bases outside gene matches: 10. The CDR3 is 15 amino acids. CDR1 and CDR2 from the germline V gene are LNHDA and SQIVND (reference sequence). The CDR3 coding sequence is TGTGCCAGCCGCTTAGCGGGAGGAGGGGACAATGAGCAGTTCTTC. Protein: CASRLAGGGDNEQFF.

This chain uses TRBV5-1 with TRBJ2-2; D may match TRBD1 or TRBD2 (6 bases each). The CDR3 spans 16 residues. The germline V gene encodes CDR1 SGHRS and CDR2 YFSETQ. The V and J ends lost 0 bases and 3 bases respectively, with 12 bases between them. CDR3 region: CASSLDGGFYTGELFF. In DNA form, the CDR3 reads TGCGCCAGCAGCTTGGACGGGGGCTTTTACACCGGGGAGCTGTTTTTT.